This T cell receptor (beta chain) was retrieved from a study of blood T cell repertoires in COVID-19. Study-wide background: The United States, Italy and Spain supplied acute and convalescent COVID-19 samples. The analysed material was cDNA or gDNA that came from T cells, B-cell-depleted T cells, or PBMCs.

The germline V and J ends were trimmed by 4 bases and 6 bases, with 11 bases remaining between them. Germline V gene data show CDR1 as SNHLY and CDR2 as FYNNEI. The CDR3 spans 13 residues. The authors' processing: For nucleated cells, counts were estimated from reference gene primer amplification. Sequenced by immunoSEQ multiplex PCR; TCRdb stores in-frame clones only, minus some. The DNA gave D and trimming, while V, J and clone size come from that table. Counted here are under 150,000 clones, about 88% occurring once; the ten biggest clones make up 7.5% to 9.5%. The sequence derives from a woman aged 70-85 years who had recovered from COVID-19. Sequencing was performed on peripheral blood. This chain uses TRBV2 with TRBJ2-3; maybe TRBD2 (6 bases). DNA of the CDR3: TGTGCCAGCAGTGCGGGAGTCGGGGATACGCAGTATTTT. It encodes CASSAGVGDTQYF.